This entry lists 26 T cell receptor beta chains sequenced from one sample in a study of blood T cell repertoires in COVID-19. Method: immunoSEQ multiplex PCR; TCRdb's copy keeps in-frame clones and lacks some. The repertoire has about 180,000 clones, approximately 88% of them found once; the top ten carry around 7%. The sample taken for sequencing was peripheral blood. These receptors were collected from a woman in her forties with COVID-19, enrolled during active disease.

This rearrangement joins TRBV15 to TRBJ1-5; 7 bases agree with TRBD1. The CDR3 runs to 16 residues. The germline V gene encodes CDR1 LNHNV and CDR2 YYDKDF (reference sequence). V shed 8 bases and J 1 base; nucleotides not matched to a gene: 11. In nucleotides, the CDR3 is TGTGCCACCCAAAAGACAGGGTCGAGGAGCAATCAGCCCCAGCATTTT. Translating gives CATQKTGSRSNQPQHF.

J is TRBJ1-2 and V is TRBV28; D is uncertain. Germline CDR1 is MDHEN and CDR2 is SYDVKM. There are 13 residues in the CDR3. V was clipped by 6 bases and J by 2 bases, with 10 bases between them. Here the CDR3 reads CASSPSPNYGYTF. The CDR3 DNA reads as TGTGCCAGCAGCCCCTCCCCGAACTATGGCTACACCTTC.

V usage is TRBV7-6 and J usage is TRBJ1-4; tentative D call: TRBD1 (5 bases). The CDR3 is made up of 16 amino acids. Germline V lookup: CDR1 SGHVS, CDR2 FNYEAQ. The ends were cut back, 3 bases at V and 3 bases at J, with 14 bases in the middle. The CDR3 sequence is CASSFRQSGPNEKLFF. CDR3 in DNA: TGTGCCAGCAGCTTTCGACAGTCCGGGCCTAATGAAAAACTGTTTTTT.

V is TRBV2 and J is TRBJ1-3; D possibly corresponds to TRBD1 (6 bases). Germline lookup yields CDR1 SNHLY and CDR2 FYNNEI. V shed 6 bases and J shed 1 base, with 13 bases lying between them. This CDR3 region has 15 residues. The CDR3 is CASRLQGPSGNTIYF. In nucleotides, the CDR3 is TGTGCCAGCAGATTACAGGGACCGTCTGGAAACACCATATATTTT.

V and J are TRBV5-1 and TRBJ1-4; perhaps TRBD1 as D (5 bases). V shed 6 bases and J shed 3 bases, with 18 bases lying between them. There are 16 residues in the CDR3. Germline V gene sequence: CDR1 SGHRS, CDR2 YFSETQ. The CDR3 bases are TGCGCCAGCAAGGGGTCAGTAGCAGCAGCTAATGAAAAACTGTTTTTT. Its protein is CASKGSVAAANEKLFF.

This clone was observed a few times. V gene TRBV5-1 combines with J gene TRBJ1-2; D possibly corresponds to TRBD1 (5 bases). The CDR3 is 14 amino acids. Trimming removed 1 base from V and 5 bases from J, with 12 bases in between. Germline CDR1 reads SGHRS; CDR2 reads YFSETQ. The CDR3 reads CASSLSQVQYGYTF. CDR3 in DNA: TGCGCCAGCAGCTTGTCACAGGTTCAATATGGCTACACCTTC. Full variable domain (rest looked up from reference TRBV5-1 and TRBJ1-2): KAGVTQTPRYLIKTRGQQVTLSCSPISGHRSVSWYQQTPGQGLQFLFEYFSETQRNKGNFPGRFSGRQFSNSRSEMNVSTLELGDSALYLCASSLSQVQYGYTFGSGTRLTVV.

The chain links TRBV27 to TRBJ1-6; D may be TRBD1 (6 bases). The CDR3 is 16 residues long. CDR1 is MNHEY and CDR2 is SMNVEV in the germline V gene (reference sequence). Trimming took 2 bases from V and 7 from J, leaving 15 bases between them. CDR3 in amino acids: CASSLPWGQGNSPLHF. The DNA of the CDR3 is TGTGCCAGCAGTTTACCGTGGGGACAAGGGAATTCACCCCTCCACTTT.

The genes are TRBV7-2 and TRBJ1-5; a weak D match, TRBD1 (5 bases). The CDR3 totals 15 residues. The ends were cut back, 1 base at V and 0 bases at J, with 7 bases in the middle. Germline V lookup: CDR1 SGHTA, CDR2 FQGNSA. DNA for the CDR3: TGTGCCAGCAGCTTAGGTAGGGGTAGCAATCAGCCCCAGCATTTT. Amino acid sequence: CASSLGRGSNQPQHF.

V is TRBV12-3 or TRBV12-4 and J is TRBJ2-7; D may be TRBD1 (6 bases). V was trimmed by 4 bases and J by 11 bases, leaving 12 bases between them. The CDR3 length is 11 residues. The DNA of the CDR3 is TGTGCCAGCAGTTGGGGACACGAAAAGTACTTC. This codes for CASSWGHEKYF.

This clone showed up just once. The V and J genes are TRBV6-5 and TRBJ2-3, with D perhaps TRBD2 (5 bases). V was trimmed by 8 bases and J by 0 bases, leaving 6 bases between them. The CDR3 spans 12 residues. CDR1 MNHEY and CDR2 SVGAGI come from the germline V gene. CDR3 DNA: TGTGCCAGCCGGGGTAGCACAGATACGCAGTATTTT. Amino acids: CASRGSTDTQYF.

The chain employs TRBV4-1 and TRBJ1-1; 8 bases align to TRBD1. The trim removed 3 bases at V and 1 base at J, leaving 10 bases unmatched. The germline gives CDR1 MGHRA, CDR2 YSYEKL. This CDR3 comprises 17 residues. CDR3 region: CASSHLTGAARNTEAFF. The CDR3, as DNA: TGCGCCAGCAGCCATCTGACAGGGGCGGCCAGGAACACTGAAGCTTTCTTT.

This clone was found once. The J gene is TRBJ1-6, the V gene TRBV5-6; D unclear. The CDR3 has 14 residues. CDR1 SGHDT and CDR2 YYEEEE come from the germline V gene. The V end was cut by 0 bases, the J end by 5 bases, with 6 bases between. The CDR3 spells CASSLERDNSPLHF. DNA of the CDR3: TGTGCCAGCAGCTTGGAACGGGATAATTCACCCCTCCACTTT. The whole variable domain, remainder taken from reference TRBV5-6 and TRBJ1-6, is DAGVTQSPTHLIKTRGQQVTLRCSPKSGHDTVSWYQQALGQGPQFIFQYYEEEERQRGNFPDRFSGHQFPNYSSELNVNALLLGDSALYLCASSLERDNSPLHFGNGTRLTVT.

The gene calls are TRBV14 and TRBJ2-2; D is ambiguous. The V and J ends lost 2 bases and 11 bases respectively, with 12 bases between them. Per the germline V gene, CDR1 is SGHDN and CDR2 is FVKESK. CDR3 length: 13 residues. The CDR3 loop is CASSQLGGFELFF. The CDR3 DNA sequence: TGTGCCAGCAGCCAATTAGGCGGATTTGAGCTGTTTTTT.

As regards this clone: One end of the junction does not line up with germline, which may come from a read error. The chain employs TRBV7-8 and TRBJ2-7; weak D call: TRBD2 (6 bases). The CDR3 totals 13 residues. Germline assignment: CDR1 SGHVS and CDR2 FQNEAQ. CDR3 region: CASSLVTGTYEDF. CDR3 coding DNA: TGTGCCAGCAGCTTGGTAACTGGGACTTATGAAGACTTC. Full variable domain (remainder filled in from reference TRBV7-8 and TRBJ2-7): GAGVSQSPRYKVAKRGQDVALRCDPISGHVSLFWYQQALGQGPEFLTYFQNEAQLDKSGLPSDRFFAERPEGSVSTLKIQRTQQEDSAVYLCASSLVTGTYEDFGPGTRLTVT.

This chain connects TRBV14 to TRBJ2-7; maybe TRBD1 (5 bases). V was clipped by 1 base and J by 7 bases, with 17 bases between them. This CDR3 is 15 amino acids long. Germline V lookup: CDR1 SGHDN, CDR2 FVKESK. CDR3 in amino acids: CASSQARLGPEEQYF. As DNA, the CDR3 is TGTGCCAGCAGCCAAGCCCGACTGGGGCCTGAAGAGCAGTACTTC.

Concerning this clone: Other DNA sequences within the sample encode an identical CDR3. The chain joins TRBV18 to TRBJ1-2, with D unresolved. CDR1 is KGHSH and CDR2 is LQKENI in the germline V gene. This CDR3 has 11 residues. V lost 2 bases and J 8 bases, leaving 6 bases between the germline ends. Written as DNA, the CDR3 is TGTGCCAGCTCACCAGGGCAGGGCTACACCTTC. Its translation is CASSPGQGYTF.

The CDR3 DNA reads TGTGCCAGCAGGCCTGACAGGGGGCCTAACTATGGCTACACCTTC. Protein sequence: CASRPDRGPNYGYTF. This chain joins TRBV27 and TRBJ1-2; 10 nucleotides match TRBD1. Trimming at V came to 6 bases and at J to 0 bases, leaving 4 bases not matched to a gene. In germline, CDR1 is MNHEY, CDR2 SMNVEV (reference sequence). CDR3 length equals 15 residues.

V is TRBV28 and J is TRBJ2-7; perhaps TRBD1 as D (5 bases). From germline, CDR1 is MDHEN and CDR2 SYDVKM. Trimming removed 3 bases from V and 7 bases from J, with 13 bases in between. This CDR3 spans 13 amino acids. In DNA form, the CDR3 reads TGTGCCAGCAGTTTGGGCCCGCAGGGAGAGCAGTACTTC. Amino acid sequence: CASSLGPQGEQYF.

The chain uses TRBV19 and TRBJ1-3; D remains unclear. This CDR3 region has 16 residues. The germline V gene has CDR1 LNHDA and CDR2 SQIVND (reference sequence). Trimming removed 1 base from V and 4 bases from J, with 14 bases in between. CDR3 sequence (DNA): TGTGCCAGTAGTATAGCGGAGGGCCAGAAAGGAAACACCATATATTTT. It is translated as CASSIAEGQKGNTIYF.

This clone was found many times. J is TRBJ2-2 and V is TRBV3-1 (or the pseudogene TRBV3-2); 7 bases fit TRBD1. V lost 4 bases and J lost 2; bases outside the gene matches: 10. The CDR3 spans 17 residues. CDR1 is LGHDT and CDR2 is YNNKEL in the germline V gene (reference sequence). CDR3: CASSLYRDRSNTGELFF. CDR3 sequence (DNA): TGTGCCAGCAGCCTCTACCGGGACAGAAGTAACACCGGGGAGCTGTTTTTT.

This clone showed up just a few times. The chain uses TRBV6-1 and TRBJ2-1; D not certain. The V end lost 3 bases, the J end lost 0 bases, and 6 bases lay between the germline ends. In germline, CDR1 is MNHNS, CDR2 SASEGT. CDR3 size: 14 residues. CDR3 bases: TGTGCCAGCAGTGATTTCAGCTCCTACAATGAGCAGTTCTTC. Its protein product is CASSDFSSYNEQFF.

This clone was recorded only once. The rearrangement uses TRBV2 and TRBJ2-1; 9 bases line up with TRBD2. The CDR3 loop spans 14 amino acids. Germline loops: CDR1 SNHLY, CDR2 FYNNEI. V shed 10 bases, J shed 1 base, and the junction held 5 bases outside the gene matches. The CDR3 loop reads CATLAGGSYNEQFF. The DNA of the CDR3 is TGTGCCACCCTGGCGGGGGGGTCCTACAATGAGCAGTTCTTC.

This sequence joins TRBV9 and TRBJ1-1, with D hard to call. Trimming left V 4 bases short and J 0 bases short, with 10 bases between. The CDR3 sequence is 14 residues long. Germline CDR1 is SGDLS and CDR2 is YYNGEE. The DNA of the CDR3 is TGTGCCAGCAGCCTAAACAGCCTGAACACTGAAGCTTTCTTT. Protein sequence: CASSLNSLNTEAFF.

The chain recombines TRBV10-1 with TRBJ2-1, with D maybe TRBD2 (6 bases). The CDR3 totals 16 residues. Trimming cost V 4 bases and J 4 bases, with 17 bases left between them. Germline values: CDR1 WNHNN, CDR2 SYGVQD (reference sequence). The CDR3 nucleotides read TGCGCCAGCAGTGGGACGCCTAGCGAACCTTACAATGAGCAGTTCTTC. Protein sequence: CASSGTPSEPYNEQFF.

The chain combines TRBV29-1 with TRBJ1-2; D not certain. The germline V gene has CDR1 SQVTM and CDR2 ANQGSEA. With 7 bases removed from V and 7 bases from J, the gap between germline ends came to 19 bases. The CDR3 is made up of 13 amino acids. The CDR3 spells CSAESGGRGGYTF. For the CDR3, the DNA is TGCAGCGCCGAGAGCGGAGGGAGAGGTGGCTACACCTTC. Full variable domain (outside the CDR3, taken from reference TRBV29-1 and TRBJ1-2): SAVISQKPSRDICQRGTSLTIQCQVDSQVTMMFWYRQQPGQSLTLIATANQGSEATYESGFVIDKFPISRPNLTFSTLTVSNMSPEDSSIYLCSAESGGRGGYTFGSGTRLTVV.

This clone has a single count. V is TRBV11-3 and J is TRBJ2-3, with D hard to call. V was trimmed by 5 bases and J by 2 bases, leaving 11 bases between them. The CDR3 spans 14 residues. Germline-derived CDR1 and CDR2 are SGHNT and YENEEA. CDR3 bases: TGTGCCAGCAGCGAGGCAAGCATCACAGATACGCAGTATTTT. Translating gives CASSEASITDTQYF.